Following are 30 T cell receptor beta chains from one sample sequenced in a study of blood T cell repertoires in COVID-19. Sequencing was performed with immunoSEQ multiplex PCR; in TCRdb, only in-frame clones are kept and a portion is missing. Of about 270,000 clones detected, 90% appear once; the ten largest clones hold 4.1%. Sample: PBMCs or T cells enriched from blood (not recorded which). The source of these receptors is a woman in her twenties or thirties with acute COVID-19.

The CDR3 protein is CASSQDSGQGSRRYF. The CDR3, as DNA: TGTGCCAGCAGCCAAGATTCAGGACAGGGGTCGAGAAGGTACTTC. The chain is built from TRBV3-1 (or the pseudogene TRBV3-2) and TRBJ2-7; the match to TRBD1 covers 9 bases. J was trimmed by 12 bases and V by 0 bases; bases with no gene match: 12. The CDR3 runs to 15 residues. CDR1 is LGHDT, CDR2 YNNKEL, per germline (reference sequence).

The chain carries TRBV9 and TRBJ2-3; 11 positions match TRBD2. From germline, CDR1 is SGDLS and CDR2 YYNGEE. V lost 1 base to trimming and J lost 5 bases; unmatched junction nucleotides: 12. CDR3 size: 18 residues. The chain's CDR3 is CASSVTGTSGARVDTQYF. CDR3 sequence (DNA): TGTGCCAGCAGCGTAACCGGGACTAGCGGTGCCCGGGTAGATACGCAGTATTTT.

This clone is a singleton in its sample. The chain links TRBV6-5 to TRBJ1-2; 9 bases are shared with TRBD1. This CDR3 region has 13 residues. Trimming at V came to 4 bases and at J to 8 bases, leaving 5 bases not matched to a gene. Germline CDR1 MNHEY, CDR2 SVGAGI. The CDR3 here is CASSFRTGDGYTF. CDR3 sequence (DNA): TGTGCCAGCAGTTTTCGGACAGGGGACGGCTACACCTTC.

This clone was seen a single time. Here the CDR3 DNA reads TGTGCCAGCAGTGAATTTGGGGGGGGCGGAGAGACCCAGTACTTC. Translated, it gives CASSEFGGGGETQYF. V and J are TRBV6-1 and TRBJ2-5; tentative D call: TRBD2 (7 bases). CDR3 length: 15 residues. CDR1 is MNHNS, CDR2 SASEGT, per germline. The V and J ends lost 2 bases and 4 bases respectively, with 14 bases between them.

As DNA, the CDR3 is TGTGCCAGCAGCTTAGGGGCAGGGTACGACAATGAGCAGTTCTTC. This encodes CASSLGAGYDNEQFF. The chain employs TRBV11-2 and TRBJ2-1, with a weak D call TRBD1 (5 bases). Germline CDR1 is SGHAT and CDR2 is FQNNGV. V was trimmed by 1 base and J by 5 bases, leaving 12 bases between them. The CDR3 spans 15 residues.

The chain uses TRBV28 and TRBJ2-7; D is ambiguous. Germline CDR1 reads MDHEN; CDR2 reads SYDVKM. This CDR3 has 11 residues. V was shortened by 5 bases and J by 7 bases, with 9 bases between the two germline ends. The CDR3 DNA sequence: TGTGCCAGCAGTCTCCAGGAAGAGCAGTACTTC. Its protein product is CASSLQEEQYF.

V usage is TRBV7-9 and J usage is TRBJ1-1, with a tentative D call TRBD1 (6 bases). Germline V gene lookup returns CDR1 SEHNR and CDR2 FQNEAQ (reference sequence). The CDR3 length is 13 residues. Deletions cut 1 base from V and 7 bases from J, with 10 bases between. The CDR3 here is CASSLGGGLEAFF. In DNA form, the CDR3 reads TGTGCCAGCAGCTTAGGAGGGGGTCTTGAAGCTTTCTTT.

This chain connects TRBV18 to TRBJ1-2; weak D call: TRBD1 (6 bases). Per the germline V gene, CDR1 is KGHSH and CDR2 is LQKENI. The germline V and J ends were trimmed by 1 base and 4 bases, with 16 bases remaining between them. The CDR3 runs 16 residues. The CDR3 reads CASSPQEDSSGYGYTF. CDR3 DNA: TGTGCCAGCTCACCACAAGAGGACAGCAGCGGCTATGGCTACACCTTC. The whole variable domain, filled in from reference TRBV18 and TRBJ1-2, reads NAGVMQNPRHLVRRRGQEARLRCSPMKGHSHVYWYRQLPEEGLKFMVYLQKENIIDESGMPKERFSAEFPKEGPSILRIQQVVRGDSAAYFCASSPQEDSSGYGYTFGSGTRLTVV.

The rearrangement links TRBV24-1 to TRBJ2-3; 7 bases align to TRBD2. After removal of 3 bases from V and 0 bases from J, the junction contained 2 bases not matched to a gene. Germline CDR1 KGHDR, CDR2 SFDVKD. The CDR3 consists of 15 residues. CDR3 amino acids: CATSDSGESTDTQYF. The CDR3 DNA reads TGTGCCACCAGTGATAGCGGGGAGAGCACAGATACGCAGTATTTT.

This chain uses TRBV28 with TRBJ2-5, with 10 positions matching TRBD2. V was clipped by 3 bases and J by 0 bases; unmatched bases: 4. This CDR3 comprises 16 residues. Per the germline V gene, CDR1 is MDHEN and CDR2 is SYDVKM. The CDR3 reads CASSFAAGGNQETQYF. Here the CDR3 DNA reads TGTGCCAGCAGTTTTGCAGCGGGAGGGAACCAAGAGACCCAGTACTTC.

The J gene is TRBJ2-1, the V gene TRBV19; 9 bases fit TRBD2. The CDR3 contains 17 residues. Trimming cost V 0 bases and J 5 bases; bases outside gene matches: 8. From germline, CDR1 is LNHDA and CDR2 SQIVND (reference sequence). The CDR3 bases are TGTGCCAGTAGTATAGACTACTGGCGGGAGGGAAACAATGAGCAGTTCTTC. Amino acid sequence: CASSIDYWREGNNEQFF.

V gene TRBV5-6 combines with J gene TRBJ1-3, with TRBD1 matching over 10 bases. The CDR3 has 16 amino acids. Germline V gene sequence: CDR1 SGHDT, CDR2 YYEEEE. J was trimmed by 0 bases and V by 2 bases; bases with no gene match: 2. This CDR3 reads CASSFGTGASGNTIYF. CDR3 bases: TGTGCCAGCAGCTTCGGGACAGGGGCCTCTGGAAACACCATATATTTT.

V usage is TRBV5-8 and J usage is TRBJ2-4, with 7 positions matching TRBD1. CDR3 size: 16 residues. Trimming removed 0 bases from V and 2 bases from J; junction bases left unmatched: 5. The V gene's germline CDR1 is SGHTS and CDR2 YDEGEE. The CDR3 loop reads CASSLVQGISKNIQYF. DNA for the CDR3: TGTGCCAGCAGCTTGGTACAGGGGATTTCCAAAAACATTCAGTACTTC.

This sequence joins TRBV15 and TRBJ2-7, with D perhaps TRBD1 (5 bases). The CDR3 loop spans 15 amino acids. Trimming left V 3 bases short and J 1 base short, with 13 bases between. Looked up from germline, CDR1 is LNHNV and CDR2 is YYDKDF (reference sequence). This CDR3 reads CATSRSDRRSYEQYF. CDR3 in DNA: TGTGCCACCAGCAGGAGTGACAGACGATCCTACGAGCAGTACTTC.

The rearrangement links TRBV28 to TRBJ2-7; 7 bases fit TRBD1. CDR1 and CDR2 from the germline V gene are MDHEN and SYDVKM. V trimming: 1 base; J trimming: 3 bases; junction bases outside the gene matches: 3. The CDR3 consists of 14 residues. Written as DNA, the CDR3 is TGTGCCAGCAGTTTATCCGGGACAGACTACGAGCAGTACTTC. This gives the protein CASSLSGTDYEQYF. Filled out from reference TRBV28 and TRBJ2-7, the complete variable domain reads DVKVTQSSRYLVKRTGEKVFLECVQDMDHENMFWYRQDPGLGLRLIYFSYDVKMKEKGDIPEGYSVSREKKERFSLILESASTNQTSMYLCASSLSGTDYEQYFGPGTRLTVT.

The chain carries TRBV7-2 and TRBJ2-3; 13 bases align to TRBD2. V gave up 1 base and J gave up 3 bases; unmatched junction bases: 7. CDR1 is SGHTA and CDR2 is FQGNSA in the germline V gene. The length of the CDR3 is 18 residues. The CDR3 nucleotides are TGTGCCAGCAGCTTAGAGGGAAGGACTAGCGGGAGTACAGATACGCAGTATTTT. Translating gives CASSLEGRTSGSTDTQYF. The whole variable domain, filled in from reference TRBV7-2 and TRBJ2-3, reads GAGVSQSPSNKVTEKGKDVELRCDPISGHTALYWYRQSLGQGLEFLIYFQGNSAPDKSGLPSDRFSAERTGGSVSTLTIQRTQQEDSAVYLCASSLEGRTSGSTDTQYFGPGTRLTVL.

This chain uses TRBV6-5 with TRBJ2-7; 7 nucleotides line up with TRBD2. Germline CDR1 is MNHEY and CDR2 is SVGAGI. The CDR3 has 13 residues. J gave up 6 bases and V 8 bases, and 10 bases lay outside the gene matches. DNA of the CDR3: TGTGCCAGCTCCGGCGGGGGTTTCCGCGAGCAGTACTTC. It codes for CASSGGGFREQYF.

The CDR3 here is CATSRAVSGTGNTGELFF. Written as DNA, the CDR3 is TGTGCCACCAGCAGAGCTGTATCCGGGACAGGGAACACCGGGGAGCTGTTTTTT. V usage is TRBV15 and J usage is TRBJ2-2, with 8 bases lining up with TRBD1. Germline CDR1 and CDR2: LNHNV and YYDKDF (reference sequence). Trimming at V came to 1 base and at J to 1 base, leaving 8 bases not matched to a gene. The CDR3 sequence is 18 residues long.

The chain carries TRBV5-4 and TRBJ2-5; TRBD2 matches 13 bases. After removal of 4 bases from V and 5 bases from J, the junction contained 5 bases not matched to a gene. The germline CDR1 and CDR2 sequences are SGHNT and YYREEE (reference sequence). The CDR3 loop spans 15 amino acids. The CDR3 reads CASSDMTSGGETQYF. The CDR3 nucleotides are TGTGCCAGCAGCGACATGACTAGCGGGGGGGAGACCCAGTACTTC.

This chain links TRBV6-4 with TRBJ2-1; 9 nucleotides align to TRBD2. CDR1 is MRHNA, CDR2 SNTAGT, per germline. V dropped 3 bases and J dropped 8; count of bases not matched to a gene: 8. The CDR3 is 15 amino acids. Here the CDR3 DNA reads TGTGCCAGCAGTGAAGGGGCTAGCGGGACGGATGAGCAGTTCTTC. Residues: CASSEGASGTDEQFF.

This sequence joins TRBV9 and TRBJ1-4; D is unresolved. Germline CDR1 reads SGDLS; CDR2 reads YYNGEE. The CDR3 loop spans 13 amino acids. V was shortened by 3 bases and J by 4 bases, with 7 bases between the two germline ends. The CDR3 sequence is CASSGASNEKLFF. The CDR3 nucleotides are TGTGCCAGCAGCGGGGCAAGTAATGAAAAACTGTTTTTT.

This chain uses TRBV4-1 with TRBJ2-5; D possibly corresponds to TRBD2 (5 bases). The germline V gene encodes CDR1 MGHRA and CDR2 YSYEKL. Trimming removed 1 base at V and 4 bases at J, with 7 bases between. This CDR3 contains 13 residues. CDR3 in amino acids: CASSQGRGETQYF. The CDR3 coding sequence is TGCGCCAGCAGCCAAGGTCGGGGAGAGACCCAGTACTTC.

The V call is TRBV28, the J call TRBJ2-6; the match to TRBD1 covers 10 bases. This CDR3 contains 17 residues. V trimming: 6 bases; J trimming: 3 bases; junction bases outside the gene matches: 8. Germline V gives CDR1 MDHEN, CDR2 SYDVKM. The CDR3 loop reads CASRGRTGGHGANVLTF. CDR3 bases: TGTGCCAGCAGAGGCCGGACAGGGGGTCATGGGGCCAACGTCCTGACTTTC.

This chain connects TRBV4-2 to TRBJ2-3; possible D gene TRBD2, 6 bases. The length of the CDR3 is 18 residues. V was cut by 2 bases and J by 6 bases, with 24 bases left in between. In germline, CDR1 is LGHNA, CDR2 YNFKEQ. CDR3 sequence reads: CASSQNLAGSATTDTQYF. CDR3 DNA: TGTGCCAGCAGCCAAAACCTCGCCGGGAGCGCAACCACGGATACGCAGTATTTT.

The chain has TRBV6-5 and TRBJ2-1; TRBD2 agrees at 10 bases. The CDR3 has 15 amino acids. The germline V gene has CDR1 MNHEY and CDR2 SVGAGI. The ends lost 7 bases at V and 9 bases at J; junction bases unmatched: 12. CDR3: CASMVKREGPGEQFF. The CDR3 nucleotides read TGTGCCAGCATGGTGAAGCGGGAGGGCCCAGGTGAGCAGTTCTTC.

The J gene is TRBJ2-7, the V gene TRBV6-2 or TRBV6-3; D may be TRBD1 (5 bases). Trimming took off 5 bases at V and 3 bases at J, with 17 bases between the two ends. The CDR3 is 15 residues long. Germline CDR1 reads MNHEY; CDR2 reads SVGEGT. This chain's CDR3 is CASSPRVPGLYEQYF. DNA of the CDR3: TGTGCCAGCAGTCCCCGGGTACCAGGGCTCTACGAGCAGTACTTC.

This chain links TRBV27 with TRBJ2-3; 10 nucleotides line up with TRBD2. The trim removed 8 bases at V and 2 bases at J, leaving 10 bases unmatched. The CDR3 is made up of 16 amino acids. Per the germline V gene, CDR1 is MNHEY and CDR2 is SMNVEV (reference sequence). As DNA, the CDR3 is TGTGCCAGCGGTGGGACTAGCGTACAGTTCACAGATACGCAGTATTTT. Its protein product is CASGGTSVQFTDTQYF.

This clone was observed a single time. V is TRBV4-2 and J is TRBJ1-4, with D possibly TRBD1 on 5 matching bases. V was shortened by 1 base and J by 6 bases, with 15 bases between the two germline ends. Germline CDR1 reads LGHNA; CDR2 reads YNFKEQ. The CDR3 runs to 16 residues. CDR3 loop: CASSQVRGASDEKLFF. CDR3 in DNA: TGTGCCAGCAGCCAAGTACGCGGGGCCAGTGATGAAAAACTGTTTTTT.

This clone was recorded only once. CDR3 amino acids: CASSYSGGGNNSPLHF. Written as DNA, the CDR3 is TGTGCCAGCAGTTACTCGGGCGGGGGCAATAATTCACCCCTCCACTTT. The V call is TRBV6-5, the J call TRBJ1-6, with D tentatively TRBD1 (6 bases). V shed 0 bases and J shed 5 bases, with 11 bases lying between them. From germline, CDR1 is MNHEY and CDR2 SVGAGI. The CDR3 is 16 residues long.

The gene calls are TRBV28 and TRBJ2-7; tentative D call: TRBD2 (5 bases). Germline lookup yields CDR1 MDHEN and CDR2 SYDVKM. The CDR3 has 17 residues. V was trimmed by 1 base and J by 2 bases, leaving 18 bases between them. The CDR3 DNA reads as TGTGCCAGCAGTTTATTAATTAGCGTAGCAGGCCCCTACGAGCAGTACTTC. Its protein is CASSLLISVAGPYEQYF.